These T cell receptor beta chains were read from a single sample in a study of OX40 agonist ivuxolimab in advanced cancers. Sequencing was performed with immunoSEQ multiplex PCR; in TCRdb, only in-frame clones are kept and a portion is missing. The sample consists of approximately 50,000 clones, about nine tenths of them appearing once. The sample was CD4+ or CD8+ T cells sorted from blood, taken in a trial of the OX40 agonist ivuxolimab. These TCRs come from an adult with an advanced solid tumor such as melanoma, head and neck, liver or kidney cancer. CDR3s include the opening cysteine and the closing phenylalanine or tryptophan. D genes are given only for firm matches. Only some rows state a clone size, as once, few, many or a class for expanded clones.

D,size,J,V,CDR3,DNA
TRBD1,.,TRBJ2-7,TRBV7-7,CASSLDRGTGEQYF,TGTGCTAGCAGCTTGGACAGGGGTACTGGGGAGCAGTACTTC
.,few,TRBJ2-1,TRBV7-2,CASSLNRGSYNEQFF,TGTGCCAGCAGCTTGAATAGGGGCTCCTACAATGAGCAGTTCTTC
.,.,TRBJ1-1,TRBV6-1,CASSLKNTEAFF,TGTGCCAGCAGCCTCAAGAACACTGAAGCTTTCTTT
.,.,TRBJ1-5,TRBV15,CATSRALNQPQHF,TGTGCCACCAGCAGAGCGTTGAATCAGCCCCAGCATTTT
TRBD1,.,TRBJ2-3,TRBV5-1,CASSLKGAGIADTQYF,TGCGCCAGCAGCTTGAAGGGGGCAGGAATCGCGGATACGCAGTATTTT
.,.,TRBJ2-7,TRBV6-1,CASSEVGVGGDEQYF,TGTGCCAGCAGTGAAGTAGGCGTAGGTGGGGACGAGCAGTACTTC
TRBD2,.,TRBJ2-1,TRBV20-1,CSASGRNEQFF,TGCAGTGCTAGCGGGAGGAACGAGCAGTTCTTC
.,.,TRBJ1-5,TRBV28,CASSFRRLGARNQPQHF,TGTGCCAGCAGTTTTCGGCGGTTGGGGGCTCGAAATCAGCCCCAGCATTTT
TRBD1,.,TRBJ1-2,TRBV30,CAWSVGRQGGYTF,TGTGCCTGGAGTGTTGGGAGACAGGGAGGCTACACCTTC
.,.,TRBJ1-1,TRBV9,CASSPQGQANTEAFF,TGTGCCAGCAGCCCCCAAGGCCAGGCGAACACTGAAGCTTTCTTT
TRBD2,.,TRBJ2-1,TRBV7-8,CASSLARLAGGPNEQFF,TGTGCCAGCAGCTTAGCGAGACTAGCGGGAGGGCCCAATGAGCAGTTCTTC
.,.,TRBJ2-7,TRBV27,CASSPPGAASYEQYF,TGTGCCAGCAGTCCCCCGGGGGCGGCCTCCTACGAGCAGTACTTC
.,once,TRBJ1-2,TRBV30,CAWSGQGQGYTF,TGTGCCTGGAGTGGTCAGGGACAAGGCTACACCTTC
.,.,TRBJ1-1,TRBV27,CASSLGAWTGVTEAFF,TGTGCCAGCAGTTTGGGTGCATGGACGGGGGTCACTGAAGCTTTCTTT
.,.,TRBJ2-6,TRBV30,CAWDRSSGANVLTF,TGTGCCTGGGATCGAAGCTCTGGGGCCAACGTCCTGACTTTC
TRBD1,.,TRBJ2-7,TRBV2,CASSTGQGNEQYF,TGTGCCAGCAGTACGGGACAGGGTAACGAGCAGTACTTC
.,.,TRBJ2-2,TRBV11-1,CASSMGLNTGELFF,TGTGCCAGCAGCATGGGACTGAACACCGGGGAGCTGTTTTTT
.,.,TRBJ2-1,TRBV28,CASSAPTNPKQFF,TGTGCCAGCAGCGCTCCGACCAACCCGAAGCAGTTCTTC
.,.,TRBJ2-6,TRBV6-7,CASSPPTGSPPAGANVLTF,TGTGCCAGCAGTCCTCCCACAGGGAGCCCGCCGGCTGGGGCCAACGTCCTGACTTTC
.,.,TRBJ2-2,TRBV30,CAWSVRQGPGELFF,TGTGCCTGGAGTGTACGGCAGGGGCCCGGGGAGCTGTTTTTT
TRBD1,.,TRBJ1-1,TRBV5-1,CASSFRQGGTEAFF,TGCGCCAGCAGCTTTCGCCAGGGGGGCACTGAAGCTTTCTTT
.,once,TRBJ2-1,TRBV12-5,CASGSSSYNEQFF,TGTGCTAGTGGCTCGAGCTCCTACAATGAGCAGTTCTTC
TRBD2,.,TRBJ2-2,TRBV11-3,CASSPSGSITGELFF,TGTGCCAGCAGTCCTAGCGGGAGTATCACCGGGGAGCTGTTTTTT
.,.,TRBJ2-3,TRBV21-1,CASSRTLRVPFVDTQYF,TGTGCCAGCAGCAGAACGCTCCGGGTCCCGTTCGTAGATACGCAGTATTTT
TRBD2,.,TRBJ2-7,TRBV27,CASSYRITSGSQREQYF,TGTGCCAGCAGTTACCGCATTACTAGCGGGAGCCAACGCGAGCAGTACTTC
.,.,TRBJ1-2,TRBV28,CASSLVRRNYGHTF,TGTGCCAGCAGTTTGGTACGGCGAAACTATGGCCACACCTTC
.,.,TRBJ1-1,TRBV5-1,CASSRRGKAHEAFF,TGCGCCAGCAGCCGGCGGGGGAAAGCCCATGAAGCTTTCTTT
TRBD2,.,TRBJ2-1,TRBV2,CASRQREGYNEQFF,TGTGCCAGCCGCCAGCGGGAAGGCTACAATGAGCAGTTCTTC
TRBD1,.,TRBJ2-7,TRBV15,CATSREPLGTGSYEQYF,TGTGCCACCAGCAGAGAACCTCTCGGGACAGGGTCCTACGAGCAGTACTTC
TRBD1,.,TRBJ1-5,TRBV7-2,CASSLRGGAGGNQPQHF,TGTGCCAGCAGCTTACGAGGGGGCGCCGGTGGCAATCAGCCCCAGCATTTT
.,few,TRBJ2-7,TRBV27,CASSLAREGYEQYF,TGTGCCAGCAGTTTGGCTCGCGAGGGCTACGAGCAGTACTTC
.,.,TRBJ2-5,TRBV30,CAWSVMVTETQYF,TGTGCCTGGAGTGTAATGGTAACAGAGACCCAGTACTTC